These 16 T cell receptor beta chains were all obtained from the same sample, sequenced in a study of T-cell reconstitution after alpha-beta-depleted transplantation in children. TCRbeta library preparation incorporated unique molecular identifiers. TCRdb reprocessed the PCR reads via MiXCR and lists one record per CDR3 protein. Of 440,000 or so distinct CDR3 sequences in the sample, approximately 11% are singletons; the top ten hold 4.5% to 7%. Material: PBMCs from the stem cell graft donor, obtained from the stem cell graft. The receptors stem from a human donor who donated a stem cell graft to a child with acute myeloid leukemia.

This chain connects TRBV20-1 to TRBJ2-4; D not certain. In germline, CDR1 is DFQATT, CDR2 SNEGSKA (reference sequence). This CDR3 has 12 residues. V lost 6 bases, J lost 4 bases, and 10 bases lay in between. CDR3 bases: TGCAGTGCCCCGGCAGGAAAAAACATTCAGTACTTC. Translation: CSAPAGKNIQYF.

In this sample, this clonotype turned up a few times. The chain recombines TRBV20-1 with TRBJ2-7, with 9 positions matching TRBD1. Germline lookup yields CDR1 DFQATT and CDR2 SNEGSKA (reference sequence). The CDR3 has 13 amino acids. Losses at the gene ends were 5 bases for V and 6 bases for J; bases not matched to a gene: 8. The CDR3 spells CSAFGQGRVEQYF. The CDR3 bases are TGCAGTGCTTTTGGACAGGGGAGGGTCGAGCAGTACTTC.

J is TRBJ2-3 and V is TRBV9, with 13 bases that match TRBD2. V was clipped by 4 bases and J by 6 bases; unmatched bases: 5. The CDR3 runs to 15 residues. The germline gives CDR1 SGDLS, CDR2 YYNGEE. CDR3 sequence (DNA): TGTGCCAGCAGCCCTCGGACTAGCGGGAGTGATACGCAGTATTTT. Protein: CASSPRTSGSDTQYF.

Only a few counts were recorded for this clonotype. J is TRBJ2-7 and V is TRBV7-3; D is uncertain. The CDR3 runs 15 residues. Germline-derived CDR1 and CDR2 are SGHTA and FQGTGA. V gave up 4 bases and J gave up 6 bases, with 19 bases separating them. The CDR3 spells CASSSGTSDGAEQYF. The DNA for the CDR3 is TGTGCCAGCAGCTCCGGAACCTCGGACGGCGCCGAGCAGTACTTC. Together with reference TRBV7-3 and TRBJ2-7, the CDR3 gives the full variable domain: GAGVSQTPSNKVTEKGKYVELRCDPISGHTALYWYRQSLGQGPEFLIYFQGTGAADDSGLPNDRFFAVRPEGSVSTLKIQRTERGDSAVYLCASSSGTSDGAEQYFGPGTRLTVT.

The chain couples TRBV4-3 to TRBJ1-3, with D unclear. Deletions cut 1 base from V and 0 bases from J, with 13 bases between. Germline V gene lookup returns CDR1 LGHNA and CDR2 YSLEER. The length of the CDR3 is 17 residues. The CDR3 loop is CASSQVLWDLSGNTIYF. In DNA form, the CDR3 reads TGCGCCAGCAGCCAAGTGCTTTGGGATCTCTCTGGAAACACCATATATTTT.

On this clonotype itself: One junction end disagrees with the germline gene, perhaps due to a read error. This chain uses TRBV5-1 with TRBJ2-4, with TRBD2 matching 9 bases. CDR1 is SGHRS and CDR2 is YFSETQ in the germline V gene. CDR3 size: 15 residues. The CDR3: CASSAGGLAKNSQYF. The CDR3 coding sequence is TGCGCCAGCAGCGCGGGAGGGTTAGCCAAAAACAGTCAGTACTTC.

The chain joins TRBV4-3 to TRBJ2-3; unclear D gene. The V and J ends lost 0 bases and 1 base respectively, with 11 bases between them. CDR1 and CDR2 (germline): LGHNA, YSLEER. This CDR3 region has 16 residues. CDR3 protein: CASSQDGRAGTDTQYF. For the CDR3, the DNA is TGCGCCAGCAGCCAAGACGGTCGCGCGGGCACAGATACGCAGTATTTT.

This clonotype has a handful of counts. The V and J genes are TRBV7-2 and TRBJ2-1; the D gene is possibly TRBD2 (6 bases). Trimming stripped 2 bases from V and 7 bases from J, with 15 bases between. The CDR3 runs to 15 residues. Germline V gene lookup returns CDR1 SGHTA and CDR2 FQGNSA. This chain's CDR3 is CASSLTRDSWNEQFF. Written as DNA, the CDR3 is TGTGCCAGCAGCTTAACCCGGGACTCTTGGAATGAGCAGTTCTTC.

This clonotype showed up many times. The rearrangement uses TRBV15 and TRBJ2-5; D ambiguous. V was trimmed by 8 bases and J by 1 base, leaving 14 bases between them. The CDR3 length is 14 residues. The germline gives CDR1 LNHNV, CDR2 YYDKDF (reference sequence). The CDR3 DNA reads as TGTGCCACCGGATTGGGCAGGTTCCAAGAGACCCAGTACTTC. Its protein product is CATGLGRFQETQYF.

This clonotype was found many times. This rearrangement joins TRBV5-1 to TRBJ2-7; D call uncertain. This CDR3 is 13 amino acids long. Trimming left V 0 bases short and J 6 bases short, with 10 bases between. In germline, CDR1 is SGHRS, CDR2 YFSETQ. CDR3 nucleotide sequence: TGCGCCAGCAGCTTGGAGGCCACGACCGAGCAGTACGTC. Protein: CASSLEATTEQYV.

This clonotype was found many times. The chain uses TRBV6-5 and TRBJ2-2; D unresolved. This CDR3 contains 11 residues. Trimming took 4 bases from V and 8 from J, leaving 5 bases between them. Per germline, CDR1 MNHEY and CDR2 SVGAGI. The CDR3 loop reads CASSWGGELFF. CDR3 bases: TGTGCCAGCAGTTGGGGAGGGGAGCTGTTTTTT.

Only a few counts were recorded for this clonotype. V and J are TRBV30 and TRBJ2-2, with 12 positions matching TRBD2. Germline CDR1 is GTSNPN and CDR2 is SVGIG (reference sequence). The CDR3 runs 15 residues. V shed 3 bases and J 7 bases; nucleotides not matched to a gene: 6. The chain's CDR3 is CAWSSSGRAVGELFF. The CDR3, as DNA: TGTGCCTGGAGCTCTAGCGGGAGGGCCGTCGGGGAGCTGTTTTTT.

V and J are TRBV3-1 and TRBJ1-1, with unresolved D. Germline V gene sequence: CDR1 LGHDT, CDR2 YNNKEL (reference sequence). V was pared by 4 bases and J by 7 bases, with 10 bases between. The CDR3 has 12 residues. The CDR3: CASSRVGLEAFF. The CDR3 DNA reads TGTGCCAGCAGCCGAGTGGGCCTTGAAGCTTTCTTT.

This clonotype occurred a few times. The J gene is TRBJ2-3, the V gene TRBV18; 10 nucleotides line up with TRBD1. Trimming took 3 bases from V and 4 from J; bases not matched to a gene: 7. The V gene's germline CDR1 is KGHSH and CDR2 LQKENI. The CDR3 is made up of 16 amino acids. The CDR3 region has the DNA TGTGCCAGCTCACCTATTCCGGGACAGGGGCCAGATACGCAGTATTTT. Its translation is CASSPIPGQGPDTQYF.

For this clonotype: A read error is possible here, since a much larger clone lies one base away. This chain joins TRBV7-9 and TRBJ1-2; no firm D call. Germline CDR1 and CDR2: SEHNR and FQNEAQ (reference sequence). The V and J ends lost 4 bases and 2 bases respectively, with 2 bases between them. The CDR3 covers 11 residues. CDR3: CASSSNYGYTF. The CDR3, as DNA: TGTGCCAGCAGCTCAAACTATGGCTACACCTTC.

CDR3 bases: TGTGCCAGCAGCCTAGGAGGGACAGCAACCTACGAGCAGTACTTC. It translates to CASSLGGTATYEQYF. The V gene is TRBV7-2, the J gene TRBJ2-7; D is possibly TRBD1 (7 bases). Germline CDR1 is SGHTA and CDR2 is FQGNSA. The ends were cut back, 5 bases at V and 2 bases at J, with 16 bases in the middle. This CDR3 spans 15 amino acids.